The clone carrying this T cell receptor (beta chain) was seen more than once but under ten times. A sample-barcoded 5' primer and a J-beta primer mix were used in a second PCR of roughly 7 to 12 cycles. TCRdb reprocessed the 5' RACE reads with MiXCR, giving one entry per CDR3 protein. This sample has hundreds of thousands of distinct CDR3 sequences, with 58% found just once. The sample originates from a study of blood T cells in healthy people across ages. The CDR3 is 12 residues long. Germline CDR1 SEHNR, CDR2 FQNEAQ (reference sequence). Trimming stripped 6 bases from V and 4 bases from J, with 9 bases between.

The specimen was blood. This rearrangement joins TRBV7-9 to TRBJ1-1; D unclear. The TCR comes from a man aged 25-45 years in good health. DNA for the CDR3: TGTGCCAGCAGTTCTCTAAGCACTGAAGCTTTCTTT. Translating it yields CASSSLSTEAFF.